This T cell receptor (beta chain) was captured in a study of T cell changes during pregnancy in multiple sclerosis. The data were produced by immunoSEQ multiplex PCR, yet TCRdb's version contains in-frame clones alone and is incomplete. The sample has 60,000 or so clones, 90% seen once. Germline V gives CDR1 SGHRS, CDR2 YFSETQ. V shed 4 bases, J shed 3 bases, and the junction held 0 bases outside the gene matches. The CDR3 spans 14 residues. The chain employs TRBV5-1 and TRBJ1-4; 10 bases match TRBD1. This clonotype was obtained from a female donor in good health, enrolled as a control in a pregnancy study. The material sequenced was peripheral blood, taken in the second trimester of pregnancy. This chain's CDR3 is CASSGQGANEKLFF. In DNA, the CDR3 is TGCGCCAGCAGCGGACAGGGGGCTAATGAAAAACTGTTTTTT.